This TCR beta chain was sequenced during a study of shared clonotypes between healthy human individuals (dated by TCRdb to 2020 to 2022). For the study in its entirety: Three men and a couple of women, aged 18 to 49 years, made up the cohort. Per donor, three plates each were used for CD4 naive and CD4 memory, two for CD8 naive, and one for CD8 memory. The study deeply sequenced blood TCR repertoires of about 5 healthy adults to estimate repertoire size and the extent of clonotype sharing between individuals. Libraries were prepared and TCR repertoires were sequenced by different laboratories using diverse techniques, in order to increase sequencing depth and limit assay-specific biases. Between about 0.8 and 8.9 billion PBMCs per donor were obtained by leukapheresis.

The donors were healthy, HIV-negative adults who had no recently reported acute infections or vaccinations. All donors were Caucasian adults living in Nashville, Tennessee, USA. CD4+ T cells were enriched by magnetic negative selection, after which naive cells were positively selected on CD45RA and the negative fraction was taken as the memory subset. Blood was collected by leukapheresis, and PBMCs were isolated by Ficoll-Histopaque density gradient centrifugation and then cryopreserved in liquid nitrogen vapor phase. Analytical flow cytometry was used to check the purity and quantity of each magnetically sorted T cell population. Genomic DNA was isolated from each sorted fraction and quantified by UV absorbance on a Nanodrop 2000c. Broader findings and caveats from the paper: Pairwise subsampling led to the expectation that sequencing depth would affect the degree of clonotype sharing among donors. Sharing across several donors was observed for approximately 5% of naive CD4, 3.5% of naive CD8, 2% to 2.5% of memory CD4, and around 0.42% of memory CD8 clonotypes. Sampling was limited to blood, and TCR repertoires in tissue likely differ from TCR repertoires in blood. Because the study included only a small number of donors, the genetic and exposure-history diversity represented was limited. Larger estimated clonotype richness was generally found for naive subsets than for memory subsets. Compared with non-shared clonotypes, the clonotypes found in all four sorted-subset donors had higher generation probabilities. Incomplete sequencing was indicated by rarefaction of sorted-subset datasets, despite the large sequencing depth.

Using the deep immunoSEQ assay, multiplex PCR amplified TCR CDR3 regions from genomic DNA. For each cell subset, the extracted genomic DNA was distributed evenly across all wells of several immunoSEQ 96-well plates, and each plate served as one replicate. Each replicate PCR for sorted subsets received approximately 220 ng genomic DNA, equal to roughly 30,000 T cell genomes. Purified libraries were measured with a Qubit 3.0 fluorometer, size-checked on a Bioanalyzer 2100, and measured again with the KAPA Library Quantification kit. Every immunoSEQ 96-well plate was sequenced on a separate single-read 150-cycle Illumina NextSeq 550 flow cell. Per the authors' processing: Because only junctional sequences without quality scores were contained in the immunoSEQ output, filtering matching that applied to full-length reads could not be performed. Sequences were annotated with PyIR, a Python wrapper for IgBLAST v1.9, and V/J genes and CDR3 were assigned using IMGT germline references. Any read was removed if the V/J assignment was weak (E-value above 1e-6), the CDR3 was missing, or the read contained stop codons, out-of-frame junctions, or ambiguous translated residues. V3J clonotypes were defined as sequences sharing the same inferred V gene, J gene, and CDR3 amino acid sequence. The percentage overlap between two repertoires was calculated by dividing the number of shared unique clonotypes by the size of the smaller repertoire. RTK rarefaction, the Chao1 estimator, and Recon v2.1 estimates of unobserved clonotypes were used to assess repertoire richness. Generation probabilities were computed with OLGA for all TCRbeta clonotypes obtained by the gDNA method from several donors. TCRdb re-hosts the immuneACCESS table, in-frame sequences only. Its copies lack some clones; in the studies checked, an unresolved V gene accounts for under half of them, and the cause for the rest is not known. That table supplies the V and J calls and clone size; D and trimming were determined from the DNA. The sample contains about 2.4 million clones, over 85% of them found a single time. The ten top clones hold over 0.12% of the sample.

Points on this clone: Its antigen remains unidentified. Per-nucleotide qualities are absent, and no much larger clonotype sits a single base away.

Inclusive of the bounding cysteine and phenylalanine, the CDR3 is 15 residues long. Only the CDR3 portion is preserved as DNA: 45 bases, with reading frame beginning at the first base. V was cut back by 5 bases and J by 0 bases, leaving a gap of 12 bases between them. The germline V gene provides CDR1 SGHAT and CDR2 FQNNGV. The sequenced sample was naive CD4+ T cells sorted from blood. The meaning of the sample's cell subset or site label: CD45RA+ positively selected. The TCR originated in a man aged 18 to 30 in good health. The sequence links TRBV11-2 to TRBJ2-3; TRBD2 could be the D gene, as 6 bases match. The encoded CDR3 is CASSPPGLSTDTQYF. The sequenced DNA: TGTGCCAGCAGCCCACCGGGACTCAGCACAGATACGCAGTATTTT. Where the CDR3 stops, the reference TRBV11-2 and TRBJ2-3 genes take over; the full variable domain is EAGVAQSPRYKIIEKRQSVAFWCNPISGHATLYWYQQILGQGPKLLIQFQNNGVVDDSQLPKDRFSAERLKGVDSTLKIQPAKLEDSAVYLCASSPPGLSTDTQYFGPGTRLTVL.